The present TCR beta chain was sequenced within a study of somatic mutations in cytotoxic T cells in rheumatoid arthritis. Study-wide context: Flow-sorting brought some V beta antibody-stained T-cell populations to nearly 100% purity, V beta1+ cells sequenced for TCRB among them.

This clone occurred once. Its antigen is unknown. By positive magnetic bead selection, CD4+ and CD8+ cells were isolated, and their purity was checked by flow cytometry. Repertoires were generated with immunoSEQ multiplex PCR, while TCRdb's copy carries only in-frame clones and drops some. This table holds about 19,000 clones, 86% found once. Findings and caveats of the study: Adjustment for multiple comparisons was not applied to the slight TRBV07 underrepresentation observed in rheumatoid arthritis patients. Among approximately 60 patients, roughly 8 showed a largest CD8+ clone that surpassed 20% of CD8+ cells.

V was clipped by 6 bases and J by 2 bases; unmatched bases: 12. CDR3 length: 17 amino acids. CDR1 and CDR2 from the germline V gene are MDHEN and SYDVKM. The clonotype originates from a man aged 40-50 years in good health. The sequencing input was CD8+ T cells sorted from blood. The chain recombines TRBV28 with TRBJ2-3, with TRBD2 matching over 9 bases. The CDR3 loop is CASSCVGREGHTDTQYF. The CDR3 nucleotides read TGTGCCAGCAGCTGCGTCGGGCGGGAGGGCCACACAGATACGCAGTATTTT.